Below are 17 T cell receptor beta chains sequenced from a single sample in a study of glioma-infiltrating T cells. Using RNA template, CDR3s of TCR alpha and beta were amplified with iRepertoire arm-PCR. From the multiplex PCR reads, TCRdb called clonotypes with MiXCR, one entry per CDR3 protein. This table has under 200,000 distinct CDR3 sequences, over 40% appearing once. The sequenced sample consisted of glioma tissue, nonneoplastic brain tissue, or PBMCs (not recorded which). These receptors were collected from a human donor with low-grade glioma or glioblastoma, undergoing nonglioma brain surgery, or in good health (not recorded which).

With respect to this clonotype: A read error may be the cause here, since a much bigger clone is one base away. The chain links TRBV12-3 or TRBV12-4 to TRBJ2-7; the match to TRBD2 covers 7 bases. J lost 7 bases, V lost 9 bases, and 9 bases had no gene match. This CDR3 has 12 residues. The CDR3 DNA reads TGTGCCAGAAGTCCATGGGAGGGGGAGCAGTACTTC. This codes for CARSPWEGEQYF.

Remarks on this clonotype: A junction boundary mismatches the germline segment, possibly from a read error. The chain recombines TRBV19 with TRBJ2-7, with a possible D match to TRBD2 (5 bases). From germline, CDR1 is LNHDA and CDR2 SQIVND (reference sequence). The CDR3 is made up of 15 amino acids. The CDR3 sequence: CSSSIGTEASYEQYF. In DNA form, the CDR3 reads TGTTCCAGTAGTATCGGTACGGAGGCGAGCTACGAGCAGTACTTC.

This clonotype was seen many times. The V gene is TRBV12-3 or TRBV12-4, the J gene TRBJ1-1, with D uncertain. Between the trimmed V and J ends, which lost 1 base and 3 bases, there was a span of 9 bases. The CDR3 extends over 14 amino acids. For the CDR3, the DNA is TGTGCCAGCAGTTTAGACAGCCAGGACACTGAAGCTTTCTTT. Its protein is CASSLDSQDTEAFF.

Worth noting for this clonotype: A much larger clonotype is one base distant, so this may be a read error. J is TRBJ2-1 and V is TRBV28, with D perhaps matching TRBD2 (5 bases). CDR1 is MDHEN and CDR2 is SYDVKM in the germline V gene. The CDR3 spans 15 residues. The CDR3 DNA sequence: TGCGCCAGCAGCCTTGGGGTGCTAGCCCCCAATGAGCAGCTCTTC. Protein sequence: CASSLGVLAPNEQLF.

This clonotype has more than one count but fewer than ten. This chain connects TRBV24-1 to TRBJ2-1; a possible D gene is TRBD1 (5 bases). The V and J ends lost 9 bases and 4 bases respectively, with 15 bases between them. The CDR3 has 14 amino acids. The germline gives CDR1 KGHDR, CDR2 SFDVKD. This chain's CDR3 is CATVKGDGYNEQFF. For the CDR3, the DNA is TGTGCCACCGTGAAAGGGGATGGATACAATGAGCAGTTCTTC.

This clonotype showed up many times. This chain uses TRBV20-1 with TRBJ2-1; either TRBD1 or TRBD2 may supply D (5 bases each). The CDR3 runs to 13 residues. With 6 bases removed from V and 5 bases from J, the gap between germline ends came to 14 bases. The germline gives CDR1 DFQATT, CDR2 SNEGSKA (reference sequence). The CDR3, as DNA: TGCAGTGCGGATCGGACACTAGACAATGAGCAGTTCTTC. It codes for CSADRTLDNEQFF.

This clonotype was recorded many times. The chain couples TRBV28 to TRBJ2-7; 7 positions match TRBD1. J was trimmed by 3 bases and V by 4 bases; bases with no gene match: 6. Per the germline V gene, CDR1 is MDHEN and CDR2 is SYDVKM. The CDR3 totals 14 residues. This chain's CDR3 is CASSSPDRNYEQYF. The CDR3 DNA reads TGTGCCAGCAGTTCCCCGGACAGGAACTACGAGCAGTACTTC.

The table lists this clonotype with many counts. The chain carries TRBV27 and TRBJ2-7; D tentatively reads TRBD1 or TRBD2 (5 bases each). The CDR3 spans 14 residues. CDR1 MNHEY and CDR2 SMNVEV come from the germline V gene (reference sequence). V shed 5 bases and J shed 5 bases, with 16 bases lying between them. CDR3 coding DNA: TGTGCCAGCAGTCGTTCCGGGGCGAGGAACGAGCAGTACTTC. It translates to CASSRSGARNEQYF.

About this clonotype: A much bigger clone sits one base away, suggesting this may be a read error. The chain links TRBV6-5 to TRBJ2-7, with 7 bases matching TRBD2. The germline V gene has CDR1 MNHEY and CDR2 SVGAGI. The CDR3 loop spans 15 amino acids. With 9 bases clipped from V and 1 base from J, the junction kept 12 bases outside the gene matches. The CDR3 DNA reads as TGTGCCAGTCAACCGGGAGGAAACCCGTCCTACGAGCAGTACTTC. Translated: CASQPGGNPSYEQYF.

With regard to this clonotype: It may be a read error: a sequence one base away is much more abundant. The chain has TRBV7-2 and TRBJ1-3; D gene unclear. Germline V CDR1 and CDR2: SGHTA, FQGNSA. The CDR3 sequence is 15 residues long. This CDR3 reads CASGLAPSSGNTIYF. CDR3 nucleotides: TGTGCCAGCGGCTTAGCGCCGTCCTCTGGAAACACCATATATTTT.

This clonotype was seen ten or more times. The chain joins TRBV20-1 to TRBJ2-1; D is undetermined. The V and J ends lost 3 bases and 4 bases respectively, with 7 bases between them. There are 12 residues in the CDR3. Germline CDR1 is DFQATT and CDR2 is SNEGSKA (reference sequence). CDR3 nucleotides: TGCAGTGCTAGCTCCAGTTACAATGAGCAGTTCTTC. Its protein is CSASSSYNEQFF.

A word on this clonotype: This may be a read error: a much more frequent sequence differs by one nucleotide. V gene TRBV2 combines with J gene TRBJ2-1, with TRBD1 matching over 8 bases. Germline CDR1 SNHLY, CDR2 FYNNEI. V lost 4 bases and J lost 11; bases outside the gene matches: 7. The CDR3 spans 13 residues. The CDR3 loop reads CASSADRENKQFF. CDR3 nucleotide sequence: TGTGCCAGCAGTGCGGACAGGGAAAATAAGCAGTTCTTC.

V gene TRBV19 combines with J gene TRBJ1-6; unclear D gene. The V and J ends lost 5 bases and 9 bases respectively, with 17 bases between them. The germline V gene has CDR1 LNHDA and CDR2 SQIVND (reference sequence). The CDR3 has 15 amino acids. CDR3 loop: CASSSRIQAGSPLHF. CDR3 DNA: TGTGCCAGTAGTTCTCGGATTCAAGCAGGTTCACCCCTCCACTTT.

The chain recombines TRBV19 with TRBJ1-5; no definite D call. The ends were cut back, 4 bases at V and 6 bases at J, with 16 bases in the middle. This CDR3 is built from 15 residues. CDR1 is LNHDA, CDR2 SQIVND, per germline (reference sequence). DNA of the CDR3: TGTGCCAGTAGTACCACCACGCTTGGGGTTCAGCCCCAGCATTTT. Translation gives CASSTTTLGVQPQHF.

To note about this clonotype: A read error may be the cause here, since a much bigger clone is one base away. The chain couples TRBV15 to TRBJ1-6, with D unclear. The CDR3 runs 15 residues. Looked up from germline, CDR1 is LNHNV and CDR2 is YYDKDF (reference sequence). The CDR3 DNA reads TGTGCCACCAGCAGAGCCGGGAATACTAATTCACCCCTCAACTTT. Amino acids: CATSRAGNTNSPLNF. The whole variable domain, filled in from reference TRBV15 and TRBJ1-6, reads DAMVIQNPRYQVTQFGKPVTLSCSQTLNHNVMYWYQQKSSQAPKLLFHYYDKDFNNEADTPDNFQSRRPNTSFCFLDIRSPGLGDTAMYLCATSRAGNTNSPLNFGNGTRLTVT.

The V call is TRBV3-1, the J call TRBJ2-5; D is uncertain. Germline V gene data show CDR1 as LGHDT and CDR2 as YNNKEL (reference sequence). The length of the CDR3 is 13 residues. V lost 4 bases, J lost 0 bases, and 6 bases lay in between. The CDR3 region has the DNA TGTGCCAGCAGCCGAAGCTACCAAGAGACCCAGTACTTC. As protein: CASSRSYQETQYF.

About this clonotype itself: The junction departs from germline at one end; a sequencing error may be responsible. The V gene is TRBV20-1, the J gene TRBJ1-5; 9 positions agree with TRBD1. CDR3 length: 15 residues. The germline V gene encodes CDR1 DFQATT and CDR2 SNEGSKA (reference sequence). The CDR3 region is CSAREGTGKTQPKHF. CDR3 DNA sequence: TGCAGTGCTAGAGAGGGGACAGGGAAGACTCAGCCCAAGCATTTT.